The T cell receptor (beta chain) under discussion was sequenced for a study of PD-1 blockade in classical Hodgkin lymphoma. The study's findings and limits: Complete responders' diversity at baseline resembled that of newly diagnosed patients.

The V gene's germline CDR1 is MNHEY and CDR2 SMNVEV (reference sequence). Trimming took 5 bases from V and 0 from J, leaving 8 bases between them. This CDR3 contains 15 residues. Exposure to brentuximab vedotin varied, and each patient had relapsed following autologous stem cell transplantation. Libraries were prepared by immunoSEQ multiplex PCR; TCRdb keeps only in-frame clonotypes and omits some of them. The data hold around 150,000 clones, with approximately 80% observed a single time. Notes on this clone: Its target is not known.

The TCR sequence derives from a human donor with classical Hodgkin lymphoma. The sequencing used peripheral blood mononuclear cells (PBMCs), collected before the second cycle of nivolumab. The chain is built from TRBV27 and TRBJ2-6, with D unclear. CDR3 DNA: TGTGCCAGCAGTGTATACTACTCTGGGGCCAACGTCCTGACTTTC. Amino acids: CASSVYYSGANVLTF.